This TCR beta chain was sequenced during a study of blood T cell repertoires in COVID-19. Study background: Whether acute or convalescent, the COVID-19 samples came from the United States, Italy and Spain. Sample material is recorded as cDNA or gDNA derived from T cells, B-cell-depleted T cells, or PBMCs.

Authors' processing steps: Amplification with reference gene primers provided the estimates of nucleated cell counts. Measured with immunoSEQ multiplex PCR; TCRdb has only the in-frame clones, and not every one. V and J calls and clone size are as listed in that table; D and trimming were resolved from the DNA. The data hold under 200,000 clones, with around 85% observed a single time. The V gene lost 1 base and the J gene lost 0 bases, with 4 bases spanning the gap. The CDR3 is 13 residues long. The source is an elderly woman with acute or convalescent COVID-19. Sequences were obtained from peripheral blood. The rearrangement links TRBV12-3 or TRBV12-4 to TRBJ2-7; D unclear. The CDR3 sequence: CASSLDGSYEQYF. The CDR3 nucleotides are TGTGCCAGCAGTTTAGACGGCTCCTACGAGCAGTACTTC.